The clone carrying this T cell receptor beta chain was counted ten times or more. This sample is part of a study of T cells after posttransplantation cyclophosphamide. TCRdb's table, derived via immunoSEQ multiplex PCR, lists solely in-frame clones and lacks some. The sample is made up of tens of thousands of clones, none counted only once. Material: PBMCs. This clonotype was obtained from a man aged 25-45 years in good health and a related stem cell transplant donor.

The CDR3 coding sequence is TGTGCCAGCAGCCAAGACTCAAGGGATACGCAGTATTTT. Protein: CASSQDSRDTQYF. The chain is built from TRBV4-2 and TRBJ2-3, with D unresolved. Germline-derived CDR1 and CDR2 are LGHNA and YNFKEQ. V gave up 0 bases and J gave up 6 bases, with 7 bases separating them. This CDR3 contains 13 residues.